The 20 T cell receptor beta chains reported below all come from one sample, sequenced in a study of blood T cell repertoires in COVID-19. Assay used: immunoSEQ multiplex PCR; TCRdb lists only in-frame clones, some missing. The repertoire has approximately 59,000 clones, over 75% of them found once; the top ten carry 4% to 5.5%. The specimen sequenced was peripheral blood. Receptors were obtained from a man aged 35 to 55 with active COVID-19.

This clone has a single count. The CDR3 sequence is CASSLGGSGGAYEQYF. The CDR3 DNA reads TGTGCCAGCAGCTTGGGAGGTTCCGGGGGTGCCTACGAGCAGTACTTC. The chain has TRBV5-4 and TRBJ2-7, with D maybe TRBD2 (6 bases). V was shortened by 0 bases and J by 2 bases, with 15 bases between the two germline ends. CDR1 SGHNT and CDR2 YYREEE come from the germline V gene (reference sequence). The CDR3 is made up of 16 amino acids.

This clone was counted once. This rearrangement joins TRBV9 to TRBJ2-2, with 8 bases matching TRBD2. CDR1 is SGDLS and CDR2 is YYNGEE in the germline V gene. This CDR3 comprises 16 residues. Trimming at V came to 4 bases and at J to 3 bases, leaving 8 bases not matched to a gene. Here the CDR3 DNA reads TGTGCCAGCAGCCTCCGCGGGGGGATTGACACCGGGGAGCTGTTTTTT. Protein: CASSLRGGIDTGELFF.

This rearrangement joins TRBV4-2 to TRBJ2-7; 7 nucleotides line up with TRBD2. Germline V CDR1 and CDR2: LGHNA, YNFKEQ. With V trimmed by 0 bases and J by 3 bases, 11 bases remained unmatched. The CDR3 consists of 17 residues. CDR3 bases: TGTGCCAGCAGCCAAGATCTAAGCGGGATGGGCTTCTACGAGCAGTACTTC. It specifies CASSQDLSGMGFYEQYF.

V gene TRBV15 combines with J gene TRBJ1-2, with D unclear. CDR1 LNHNV and CDR2 YYDKDF come from the germline V gene (reference sequence). The CDR3 runs to 14 residues. The germline V and J ends were trimmed by 0 bases and 4 bases, with 9 bases remaining between them. The CDR3 here is CATSRDVTIYGYTF. CDR3 nucleotide sequence: TGTGCCACCAGCAGAGATGTAACAATCTATGGCTACACCTTC.

This clone was recorded once. The chain is built from TRBV28 and TRBJ1-3; D is perhaps TRBD1 (6 bases). Trimming cost V 5 bases and J 3 bases, with 14 bases left between them. The CDR3 is 15 amino acids. Germline V gives CDR1 MDHEN, CDR2 SYDVKM. The CDR3 region has the DNA TGTGCCAGCAGTCCCCCGGGGGGCTATGGAAACACCATATATTTT. Translated: CASSPPGGYGNTIYF.

This clone was recorded only once. V and J are TRBV2 and TRBJ1-1; 8 bases align to TRBD1. With 6 bases clipped from V and 1 base from J, the junction kept 7 bases outside the gene matches. There are 15 residues in the CDR3. Germline V lookup: CDR1 SNHLY, CDR2 FYNNEI. The chain's CDR3 is CASRGPGGWNTEAFF. The CDR3 DNA sequence: TGTGCCAGCAGGGGGCCAGGGGGCTGGAACACTGAAGCTTTCTTT.

The V and J genes are TRBV30 and TRBJ1-3, with D perhaps matching TRBD1 (6 bases). V lost 7 bases, J lost 0 bases, and 16 bases lay in between. This CDR3 has 15 residues. Germline V gene sequence: CDR1 GTSNPN, CDR2 SVGIG (reference sequence). The CDR3 reads CASTPGRGSGNTIYF. For the CDR3, the DNA is TGTGCCTCTACCCCGGGCAGGGGCTCTGGAAACACCATATATTTT.

This sequence joins TRBV19 and TRBJ1-5; 8 bases align to TRBD1. This CDR3 comprises 16 residues. Germline assignment: CDR1 LNHDA and CDR2 SQIVND (reference sequence). Losses at the gene ends were 6 bases for V and 4 bases for J; bases not matched to a gene: 11. This chain's CDR3 is CASRVPTTGENQPQHF. DNA of the CDR3: TGTGCCAGTAGGGTTCCTACGACAGGGGAAAATCAGCCCCAGCATTTT.

This sequence joins TRBV2 and TRBJ1-2; D is possibly TRBD1 (6 bases). The CDR3 length is 13 residues. The V gene's germline CDR1 is SNHLY and CDR2 FYNNEI. V lost 3 bases and J 7 bases, leaving 12 bases between the germline ends. The CDR3 DNA reads as TGTGCCAGCAGTGATCAGGGGAGAGTTGGCTACACCTTC. It is translated as CASSDQGRVGYTF.

Only one count was recorded for this clone. The same CDR3 can be traced to other DNA sequences in this sample. The gene calls are TRBV7-9 and TRBJ2-3; TRBD1 matches at 9 bases. The trim removed 7 bases at V and 0 bases at J, leaving 2 bases unmatched. The CDR3 covers 14 residues. Germline CDR1 reads SEHNR; CDR2 reads FQNEAQ (reference sequence). As DNA, the CDR3 is TGTGCCAGCACCGGGACAGGGAGCACAGATACGCAGTATTTT. The encoded protein is CASTGTGSTDTQYF. Looking up the rest from reference TRBV7-9 and TRBJ2-3 gives the full variable domain: DTGVSQNPRHKITKRGQNVTFRCDPISEHNRLYWYRQTLGQGPEFLTYFQNEAQLEKSRLLSDRFSAERPKGSFSTLEIQRTEQGDSAMYLCASTGTGSTDTQYFGPGTRLTVL.

This rearrangement joins TRBV5-1 to TRBJ2-1; TRBD1 might be the D (6 bases). The V end lost 9 bases, the J end lost 4 bases, and 14 bases lay between the germline ends. Looked up from germline, CDR1 is SGHRS and CDR2 is YFSETQ. CDR3 length: 13 residues. The CDR3 region is CATRTDQYNEQFF. The DNA for the CDR3 is TGCGCCACCCGGACAGACCAGTACAATGAGCAGTTCTTC.

The V call is TRBV19, the J call TRBJ2-6; TRBD1 agrees at 7 bases. With V trimmed by 8 bases and J by 0 bases, 4 bases remained unmatched. The CDR3 totals 15 residues. The germline V gene encodes CDR1 LNHDA and CDR2 SQIVND (reference sequence). CDR3 DNA: TGTGCCAGTGAACAGGGGTACTCTGGGGCCAACGTCCTGACTTTC. The encoded protein is CASEQGYSGANVLTF. The whole variable domain, remainder taken from reference TRBV19 and TRBJ2-6, is DGGITQSPKYLFRKEGQNVTLSCEQNLNHDAMYWYRQDPGQGLRLIYYSQIVNDFQKGDIAEGYSVSREKKESFPLTVTSAQKNPTAFYLCASEQGYSGANVLTFGAGSRLTVL.

The chain links TRBV19 to TRBJ2-3, with TRBD2 matching over 7 bases. J gave up 5 bases and V 11 bases, and 10 bases lay outside the gene matches. Germline V gives CDR1 LNHDA, CDR2 SQIVND (reference sequence). There are 13 residues in the CDR3. The CDR3 nucleotides are TGTGCCTCATCGCGGGGGAGGGAAGATACGCAGTATTTT. Residues: CASSRGREDTQYF.

The genes are TRBV6-5 and TRBJ1-6, with D tentatively TRBD1 (5 bases). Germline V lookup: CDR1 MNHEY, CDR2 SVGAGI. Trimming took 1 base from V and 10 from J, leaving 14 bases between them. This CDR3 is built from 15 residues. The CDR3 reads CASSYWGLGGSPLHF. Here the CDR3 DNA reads TGTGCCAGCAGTTACTGGGGATTGGGGGGGTCACCCCTCCACTTT.

In its sample, this clone was seen once. V is TRBV15 and J is TRBJ2-1, with D possibly being TRBD2 (5 bases). V lost 3 bases and J 9 bases, leaving 21 bases between the germline ends. The CDR3 loop spans 16 amino acids. Per the germline V gene, CDR1 is LNHNV and CDR2 is YYDKDF (reference sequence). The CDR3 region has the DNA TGTGCCACCAGCAGCCTCACATGGCGGGCATTAGGTGAGCAGTTCTTC. As protein: CATSSLTWRALGEQFF.

The rearrangement uses TRBV6-6 and TRBJ2-1; 13 positions agree with TRBD2. Germline V lookup: CDR1 MNHNY, CDR2 SVGAGI (reference sequence). V lost 5 bases to trimming and J lost 0 bases; unmatched junction nucleotides: 16. The CDR3 is 21 residues long. The CDR3 protein is CASSHGHRTSGGPPSYNEQFF. The CDR3, as DNA: TGTGCCAGCAGTCACGGACATCGGACTAGCGGGGGACCCCCCTCCTACAATGAGCAGTTCTTC.

This chain uses TRBV11-2 with TRBJ2-3; 8 bases align to TRBD2. The CDR3 has 13 amino acids. Losses at the gene ends were 3 bases for V and 5 bases for J; bases not matched to a gene: 1. From germline, CDR1 is SGHAT and CDR2 FQNNGV. The CDR3 DNA follows: TGTGCCAGCAGCTTCACTAGCGGAGATACGCAGTATTTT. This gives the protein CASSFTSGDTQYF.

This chain joins TRBV27 and TRBJ2-5; 8 bases are shared with TRBD1. The ends lost 5 bases at V and 1 base at J; junction bases unmatched: 6. Germline V lookup: CDR1 MNHEY, CDR2 SMNVEV (reference sequence). This CDR3 is 15 amino acids long. CDR3 sequence reads: CASSPLDRAQETQYF. The DNA of the CDR3 is TGTGCCAGCAGTCCCCTGGACAGGGCCCAAGAGACCCAGTACTTC.

The chain uses TRBV2 and TRBJ1-5; no firm D call. CDR1 is SNHLY and CDR2 is FYNNEI in the germline V gene. This CDR3 is built from 15 residues. Between the trimmed V and J ends, which lost 1 base and 2 bases, there was a span of 9 bases. The CDR3 loop is CASSEGRGGNQPQHF. As DNA, the CDR3 is TGTGCCAGCAGTGAAGGTCGAGGAGGCAATCAGCCCCAGCATTTT. Looking up the rest from reference TRBV2 and TRBJ1-5 gives the full variable domain: EPEVTQTPSHQVTQMGQEVILRCVPISNHLYFYWYRQILGQKVEFLVSFYNNEISEKSEIFDDQFSVERPDGSNFTLKIRSTKLEDSAMYFCASSEGRGGNQPQHFGDGTRLSIL.

This chain links TRBV7-9 with TRBJ2-3; the match to TRBD2 covers 7 bases. Germline-derived CDR1 and CDR2 are SEHNR and FQNEAQ (reference sequence). Losses at the gene ends were 5 bases for V and 0 bases for J; bases not matched to a gene: 2. The CDR3 runs 14 residues. Here the CDR3 reads CASSGEGSTDTQYF. The CDR3 bases are TGTGCCAGCAGCGGGGAGGGGAGCACAGATACGCAGTATTTT.